This TCR beta chain was sequenced during a study of shared clonotypes between healthy human individuals. V gave up 2 bases and J gave up 7 bases, with 14 bases separating them. Germline CDR1 MNHNS, CDR2 SASEGT. CDR3 length equals 14 residues. Produced via immunoSEQ multiplex PCR; TCRdb's table is partial and in-frame only. The sample includes around 700,000 clones, less than 80% seen only once; the top ten take around 2%. V is TRBV6-1 and J is TRBJ1-1; D not certain. The receptor was isolated from a woman aged 25 to 45 in good health. Sequencing was carried out using memory CD4+ T cells sorted from blood. The subset: CD45RA-negative fraction. The chain's CDR3 is CASSESEGADEAFF. CDR3 bases: TGTGCCAGCAGTGAATCGGAGGGCGCCGATGAAGCTTTCTTT.